This T cell receptor (beta chain) was sequenced in a study of T cell responses to AZD1222 COVID-19 vaccine. As concerns this clone: The antigen is undetermined.

Study-level points and caveats: Clonal diversity was possibly underestimated; the donors were predominantly white British and more often female. Variant regions that are unmutated are reportedly the target of nearly half of spike-specific TCRs. Receipt of two AZD1222 doses was followed by a rise in Spike-specific TCR breadth and depth.

Method: immunoSEQ multiplex PCR; TCRdb's copy keeps in-frame clones and lacks some. The sample consists of 95,000 to 120,000 clones, about 86% of them appearing once. The CDR3 loop spans 14 amino acids. Trimming removed 6 bases from V and 0 bases from J; junction bases left unmatched: 0. CDR1 MDHEN and CDR2 SYDVKM come from the germline V gene. This chain connects TRBV28 to TRBJ1-5; 9 bases agree with TRBD1. Sequencing used peripheral blood, obtained on day 0 of AZD1222 vaccination. The clonotype was recovered from an adult in good health. DNA of the CDR3: TGTGCCAGCAGACAGGGGGCTAGCAATCAGCCCCAGCATTTT. It encodes CASRQGASNQPQHF. Using reference TRBV28 and TRBJ1-5 for the parts outside the CDR3, the full variable domain is DVKVTQSSRYLVKRTGEKVFLECVQDMDHENMFWYRQDPGLGLRLIYFSYDVKMKEKGDIPEGYSVSREKKERFSLILESASTNQTSMYLCASRQGASNQPQHFGDGTRLSIL.